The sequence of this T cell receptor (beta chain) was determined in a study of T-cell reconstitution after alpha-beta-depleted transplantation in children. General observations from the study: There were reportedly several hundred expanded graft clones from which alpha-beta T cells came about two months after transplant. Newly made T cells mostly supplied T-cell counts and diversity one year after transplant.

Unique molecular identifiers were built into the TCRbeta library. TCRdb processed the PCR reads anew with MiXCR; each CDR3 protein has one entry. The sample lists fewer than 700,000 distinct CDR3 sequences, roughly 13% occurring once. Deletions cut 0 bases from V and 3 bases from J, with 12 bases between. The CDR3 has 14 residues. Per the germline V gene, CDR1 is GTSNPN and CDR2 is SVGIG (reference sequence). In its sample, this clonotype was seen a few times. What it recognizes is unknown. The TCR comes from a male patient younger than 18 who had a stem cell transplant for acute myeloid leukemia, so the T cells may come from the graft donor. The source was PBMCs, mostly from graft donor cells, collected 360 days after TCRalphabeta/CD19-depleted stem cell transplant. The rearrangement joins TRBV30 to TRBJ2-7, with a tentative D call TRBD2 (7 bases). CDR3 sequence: CAWSVGGGGYEQYF. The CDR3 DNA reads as TGTGCCTGGAGTGTAGGGGGGGGAGGCTACGAGCAGTACTTC.